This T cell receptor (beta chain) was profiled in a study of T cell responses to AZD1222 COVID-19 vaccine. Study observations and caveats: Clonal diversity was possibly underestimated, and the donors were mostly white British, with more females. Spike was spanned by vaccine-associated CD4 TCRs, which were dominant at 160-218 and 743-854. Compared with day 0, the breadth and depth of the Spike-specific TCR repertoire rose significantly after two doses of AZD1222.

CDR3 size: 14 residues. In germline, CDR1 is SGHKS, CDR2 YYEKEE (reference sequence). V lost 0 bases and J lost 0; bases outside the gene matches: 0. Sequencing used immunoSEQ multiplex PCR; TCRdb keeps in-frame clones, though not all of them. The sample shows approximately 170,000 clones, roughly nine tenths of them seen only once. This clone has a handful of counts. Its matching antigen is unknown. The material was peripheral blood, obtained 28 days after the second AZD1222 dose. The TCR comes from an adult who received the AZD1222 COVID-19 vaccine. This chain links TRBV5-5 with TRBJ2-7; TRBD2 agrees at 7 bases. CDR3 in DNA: TGTGCCAGCAGCTTGGCGGGGGGCTCCTACGAGCAGTACTTC. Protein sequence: CASSLAGGSYEQYF.